This T cell receptor beta chain was recorded in a study of blood T cell repertoires in COVID-19. The wider study: Samples of COVID-19 (acute and convalescent) were obtained from the United States, Italy and Spain. Sources were T cells, B-cell-depleted T cells, or PBMCs; the material itself was cDNA or gDNA.

In the study's own analysis: Using reference gene primer amplification, nucleated cell counts were estimated. TCRdb's copy holds only in-frame clones and misses some; the assay was immunoSEQ multiplex PCR. V and J calls and clone size follow that table, whereas D and trimming were derived from the DNA. This sample has about 120,000 clones; 82% occur once, and the top ten carry roughly 7%. The CDR3 is 15 residues long. Germline V gives CDR1 SEHNR, CDR2 FQNEAQ (reference sequence). V was cut by 5 bases and J by 4 bases, with 17 bases left in between. This sequence originates from a man aged 65-85 years with active or convalescent COVID-19. V usage is TRBV7-9 and J usage is TRBJ1-2; maybe TRBD1 (6 bases). Sample: peripheral blood. The CDR3: CASSGSRDNLYGYTF. DNA for the CDR3: TGTGCCAGCAGCGGCAGCCGGGACAATCTCTATGGCTACACCTTC.